This TCR beta chain was recorded in a study of blood T cell repertoires in COVID-19. Assay: immunoSEQ multiplex PCR; the TCRdb copy retains only in-frame clones and omits some. Of 35,000 to 45,000 clones in the sample, about 80% were seen once. The trim removed 4 bases at V and 4 bases at J, leaving 11 bases unmatched. Germline V lookup: CDR1 LGHDT, CDR2 YNNKEL (reference sequence). The CDR3 has 16 amino acids. This clonotype was obtained from a man aged 65 to 85 with active or convalescent COVID-19. V gene TRBV3-1 (or the pseudogene TRBV3-2) combines with J gene TRBJ2-5; 8 bases line up with TRBD1. The specimen sequenced was peripheral blood. The CDR3 sequence is CASSPPGTGPLETQYF. In DNA form, the CDR3 reads TGTGCCAGCAGCCCGCCCGGGACAGGTCCATTAGAGACCCAGTACTTC.